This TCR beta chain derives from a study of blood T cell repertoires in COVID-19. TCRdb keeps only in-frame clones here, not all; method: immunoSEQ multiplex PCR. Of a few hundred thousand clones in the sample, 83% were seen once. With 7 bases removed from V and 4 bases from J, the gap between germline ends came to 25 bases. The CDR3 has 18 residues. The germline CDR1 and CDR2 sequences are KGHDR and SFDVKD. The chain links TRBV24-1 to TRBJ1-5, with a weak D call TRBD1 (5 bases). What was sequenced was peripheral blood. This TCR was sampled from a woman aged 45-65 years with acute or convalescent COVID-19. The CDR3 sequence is CATSPIPTGFVENQPQHF. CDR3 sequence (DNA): TGTGCCACCAGCCCCATTCCAACAGGATTTGTCGAGAATCAGCCCCAGCATTTT.